Many counts were recorded for the clone carrying this TCR beta chain. The antigen is unknown. Unsorted libraries were prepared from 2 million PBMCs held at -80 C. This CDR3 contains 13 residues. Germline V gene data show CDR1 as MNHNY and CDR2 as SVGAGI (reference sequence). Deletions cut 5 bases from V and 4 bases from J, with 10 bases between. Each TCR transcript was tagged with a 10-nucleotide random UMI during 5'RACE. TCRdb processed the 5' RACE reads anew with MiXCR; each CDR3 protein has one entry. Here the sample spans 87,000 or so distinct CDR3 sequences, 3.5% being singletons. The record originates from a study of neurological immune-mediated disorders. Broader study findings: Phylogenetically, 18 of 34 multiple sclerosis patients' repertoires fell into one related-CDR3 cluster, a possible signature. The greatest TCR clonal expansion occurred in HTLV-1-associated myelopathy and the least in multiple sclerosis, which fell below healthy controls.

This chain joins TRBV6-6 and TRBJ2-3; perhaps D is TRBD1 or TRBD2 (5 bases each). This clonotype was obtained from a young woman with multiple sclerosis. Sequenced: PBMCs. The CDR3 region is CASSPVGADTQYF. The CDR3 coding sequence is TGTGCCAGCAGTCCAGTGGGGGCAGATACGCAGTATTTT.